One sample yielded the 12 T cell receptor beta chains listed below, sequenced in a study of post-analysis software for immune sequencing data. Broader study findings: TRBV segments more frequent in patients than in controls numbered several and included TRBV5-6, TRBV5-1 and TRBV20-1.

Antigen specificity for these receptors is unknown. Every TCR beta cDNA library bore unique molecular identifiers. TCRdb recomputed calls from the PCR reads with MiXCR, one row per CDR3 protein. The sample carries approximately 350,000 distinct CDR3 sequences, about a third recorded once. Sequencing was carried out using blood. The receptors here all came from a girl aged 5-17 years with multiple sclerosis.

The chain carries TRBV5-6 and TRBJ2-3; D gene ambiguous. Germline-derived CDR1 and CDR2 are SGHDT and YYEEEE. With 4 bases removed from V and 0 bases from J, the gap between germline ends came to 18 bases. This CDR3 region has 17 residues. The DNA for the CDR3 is TGTGCCAGCAGCCAGACCTTCAGAGATCCTAGCACAGATACGCAGTATTTT. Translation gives CASSQTFRDPSTDTQYF.

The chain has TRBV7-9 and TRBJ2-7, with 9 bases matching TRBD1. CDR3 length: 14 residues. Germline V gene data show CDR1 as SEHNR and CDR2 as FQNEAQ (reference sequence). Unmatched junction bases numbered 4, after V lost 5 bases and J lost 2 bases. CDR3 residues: CASSRRQGAYEQYF. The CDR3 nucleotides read TGTGCCAGCAGCCGGAGACAGGGGGCCTACGAGCAGTACTTC.

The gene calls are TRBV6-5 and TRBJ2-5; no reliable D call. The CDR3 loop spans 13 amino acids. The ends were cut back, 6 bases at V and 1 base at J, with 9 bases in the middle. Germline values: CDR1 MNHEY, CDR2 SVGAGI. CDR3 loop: CASSRGFQETQYF. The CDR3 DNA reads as TGTGCCAGCAGCCGAGGATTCCAAGAGACCCAGTACTTC.

CDR3 region: CASSPGTDSSTDTQYF. The CDR3, as DNA: TGTGCCAGCAGCCCTGGGACGGATTCTAGCACAGATACGCAGTATTTT. This chain joins TRBV5-4 and TRBJ2-3; D is perhaps TRBD1 or TRBD2 (5 bases each). In germline, CDR1 is SGHNT, CDR2 YYREEE (reference sequence). The CDR3 consists of 16 residues. Trimming stripped 4 bases from V and 0 bases from J, with 15 bases between.

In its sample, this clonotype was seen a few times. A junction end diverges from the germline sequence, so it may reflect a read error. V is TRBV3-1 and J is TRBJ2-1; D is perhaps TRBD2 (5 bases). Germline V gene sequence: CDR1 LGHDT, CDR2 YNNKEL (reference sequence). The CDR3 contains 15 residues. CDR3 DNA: TGTGCCAGCAGCCAATTAGGGAGCTCCTACAATGAGCGGTTCTTC. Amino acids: CASSQLGSSYNERFF.

The CDR3 DNA reads TGTGCCAGCAGCCCAGATGGGAACACCGGGGAGCTGTTTTTT. This codes for CASSPDGNTGELFF. The chain combines TRBV7-9 with TRBJ2-2; D remains ambiguous. V was trimmed by 5 bases and J by 1 base, leaving 8 bases between them. In germline, CDR1 is SEHNR, CDR2 FQNEAQ (reference sequence). The CDR3 has 14 amino acids.

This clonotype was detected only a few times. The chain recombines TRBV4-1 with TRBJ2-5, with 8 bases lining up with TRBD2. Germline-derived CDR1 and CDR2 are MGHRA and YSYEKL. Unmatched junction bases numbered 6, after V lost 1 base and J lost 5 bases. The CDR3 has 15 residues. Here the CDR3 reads CASSQGGLGGETQYF. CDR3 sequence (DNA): TGCGCCAGCAGCCAAGGGGGACTAGGAGGGGAGACCCAGTACTTC.

The CDR3 here is CASRVLTAEAFF. In DNA, the CDR3 is TGTGCCAGCCGGGTTTTAACGGCAGAAGCTTTCTTT. This chain joins TRBV12-3 or TRBV12-4 and TRBJ1-1; D not certain. This CDR3 has 12 residues. V was pared by 8 bases and J by 8 bases, with 15 bases between.

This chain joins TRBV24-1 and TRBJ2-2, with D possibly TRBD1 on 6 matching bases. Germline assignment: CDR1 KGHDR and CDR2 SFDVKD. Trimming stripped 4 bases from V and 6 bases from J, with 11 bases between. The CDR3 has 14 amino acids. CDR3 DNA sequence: TGTGCCACCAGTGACCCACAGGGATCCGGGGAGCTGTTTTTT. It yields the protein CATSDPQGSGELFF.

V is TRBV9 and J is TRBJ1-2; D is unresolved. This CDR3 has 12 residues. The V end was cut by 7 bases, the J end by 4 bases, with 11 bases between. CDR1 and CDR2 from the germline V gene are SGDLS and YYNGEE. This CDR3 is CASFAQSYGYTF. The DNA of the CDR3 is TGTGCCAGCTTTGCTCAAAGCTATGGCTACACCTTC.

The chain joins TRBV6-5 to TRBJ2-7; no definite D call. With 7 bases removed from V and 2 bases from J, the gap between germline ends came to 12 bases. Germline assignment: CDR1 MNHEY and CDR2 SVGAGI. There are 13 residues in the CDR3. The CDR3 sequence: CASNRLGPYEQYF. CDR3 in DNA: TGTGCCAGCAACAGACTCGGCCCCTACGAGCAGTACTTC.

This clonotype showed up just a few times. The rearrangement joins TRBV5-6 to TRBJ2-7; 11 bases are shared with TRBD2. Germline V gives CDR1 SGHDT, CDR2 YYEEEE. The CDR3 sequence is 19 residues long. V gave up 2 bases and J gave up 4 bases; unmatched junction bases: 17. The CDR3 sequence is CASSFLAGDPGLAAYEQYF. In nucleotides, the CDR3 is TGTGCCAGCAGCTTTCTGGCGGGAGACCCGGGACTAGCGGCATACGAGCAGTACTTC. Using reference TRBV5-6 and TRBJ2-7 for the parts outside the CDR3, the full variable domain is DAGVTQSPTHLIKTRGQQVTLRCSPKSGHDTVSWYQQALGQGPQFIFQYYEEEERQRGNFPDRFSGHQFPNYSSELNVNALLLGDSALYLCASSFLAGDPGLAAYEQYFGPGTRLTVT.